This entry describes one T cell receptor (beta chain). Just one base apart from a much larger clone, this may be a read error. Individual TCR cDNA molecules each bore their own unique molecular identifier. TCRdb re-derived calls from the 5' RACE reads in MiXCR, one entry per CDR3 protein. This sample carries over 50,000 distinct CDR3 sequences, roughly 7.9% of them seen once, and the ten largest clones take roughly 15%. Time point denoted: sample taken at primary tumor resection. From tumor, nontumor lung or frozen PBMC, whole RNA was taken unsorted for sequencing. Germline V lookup: CDR1 MNHEY, CDR2 SVGAGI. The CDR3 loop spans 14 amino acids. V dropped 5 bases and J dropped 6 bases, with 13 bases sitting between them. The sample comes from a study of spatial heterogeneity in lung cancer. Looking at the study overall: Combinations of a unique TCR and a UMI were tallied in raw reads, and on average each appeared more than ten times.

This clonotype originated in a female donor with early-stage non-small cell lung cancer. This sample comprised PBMCs, obtained at surgery. The gene calls are TRBV6-5 and TRBJ2-2, with D maybe TRBD1 (6 bases). CDR3 protein: CASSQSGHAGELFF. The CDR3 nucleotides are TGTGCCAGCAGTCAATCGGGACATGCCGGGGAGCTGTTTTTT.